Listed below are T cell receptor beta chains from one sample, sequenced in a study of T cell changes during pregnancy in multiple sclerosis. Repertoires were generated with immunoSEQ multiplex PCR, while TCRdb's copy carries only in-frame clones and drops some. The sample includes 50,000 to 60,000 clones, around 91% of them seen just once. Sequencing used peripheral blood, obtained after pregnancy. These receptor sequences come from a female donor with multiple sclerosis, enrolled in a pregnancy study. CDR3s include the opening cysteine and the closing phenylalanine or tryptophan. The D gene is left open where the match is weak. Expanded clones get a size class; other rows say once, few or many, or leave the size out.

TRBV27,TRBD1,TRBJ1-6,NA,CASSFGQEAANSPLHF,TGTGCCAGCAGTTTCGGACAGGAAGCTGCGAATTCACCCCTCCACTTT
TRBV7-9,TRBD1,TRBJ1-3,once,CASSRPTGAGNTIYF,TGTGCCAGCAGCCGACCGACAGGGGCTGGAAACACCATATATTTT
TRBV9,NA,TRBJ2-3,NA,CASSVGREGGVGDTQYF,TGTGCCAGCAGCGTAGGGAGGGAGGGGGGGGTAGGAGATACGCAGTATTTT
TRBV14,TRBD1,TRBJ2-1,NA,CASSQVGTGDNEQFF,TGTGCCAGCAGCCAAGTTGGGACAGGCGACAATGAGCAGTTCTTC
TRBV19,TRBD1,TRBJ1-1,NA,CASSIDSRQGTEAFF,TGTGCCAGTAGTATAGATTCACGACAGGGAACTGAAGCTTTCTTT
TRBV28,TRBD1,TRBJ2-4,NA,CASTGTGHFLAKNIQYF,TGTGCCAGCACCGGGACAGGACACTTTCTAGCCAAAAACATTCAGTACTTC
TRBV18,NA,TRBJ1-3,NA,CASSPPRGSSGNTIYF,TGTGCCAGCTCACCACCCAGGGGATCCTCTGGAAACACCATATATTTT
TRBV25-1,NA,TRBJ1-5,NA,CASSEQNNQPQHF,TGTGCCAGCAGTGAACAGAACAATCAGCCCCAGCATTTT
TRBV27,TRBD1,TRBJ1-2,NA,CASSPTGVPWGYTF,TGTGCCAGCAGTCCCACAGGGGTCCCCTGGGGCTACACCTTC
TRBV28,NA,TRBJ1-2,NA,CASIETGRNYGYTF,TGTGCCAGCATTGAAACAGGGAGAAACTATGGCTACACCTTC
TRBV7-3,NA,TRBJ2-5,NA,CASSPTGMQETQYF,TGTGCCAGCAGCCCAACAGGGATGCAAGAGACCCAGTACTTC
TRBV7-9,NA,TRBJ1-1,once,CASSFGQPEAFF,TGTGCCAGCAGCTTCGGACAGCCTGAAGCTTTCTTT
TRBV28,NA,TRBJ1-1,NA,CASSWRTEEANTEAFF,TGTGCCAGCAGTTGGCGGACAGAAGAGGCGAACACTGAAGCTTTCTTT
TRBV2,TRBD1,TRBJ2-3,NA,CASSVRTGQETDTQYF,TGTGCCAGCAGTGTTCGGACAGGGCAGGAGACAGATACGCAGTATTTT
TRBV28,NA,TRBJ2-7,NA,CASSSIPYEQYF,TGTGCCAGCAGTTCCATCCCCTACGAGCAGTACTTC
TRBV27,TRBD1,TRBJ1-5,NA,CASSTQGGQPQHF,TGTGCCAGCAGCACTCAGGGGGGTCAGCCCCAGCATTTT
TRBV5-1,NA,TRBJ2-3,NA,CASSLHSTDTQYF,TGCGCCAGCAGCTTGCATAGCACAGATACGCAGTATTTT
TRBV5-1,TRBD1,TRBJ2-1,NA,CASSLGTGGNEQFF,TGCGCCAGCAGCTTGGGGACAGGGGGCAATGAGCAGTTCTTC
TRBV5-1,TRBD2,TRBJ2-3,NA,CASSVLAGGFRTTDTQYF,TGCGCCAGCAGCGTGCTAGCGGGGGGATTTAGAACCACAGATACGCAGTATTTT
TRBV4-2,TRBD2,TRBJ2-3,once,CASSQDGPGGAGTQYF,TGTGCCAGCAGCCAAGATGGTCCCGGGGGGGCTGGTACGCAGTATTTT
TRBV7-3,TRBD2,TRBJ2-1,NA,CASSSTSGYNEQFF,TGTGCCAGCAGCTCGACTAGCGGTTACAATGAGCAGTTCTTC
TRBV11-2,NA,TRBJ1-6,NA,CASSLTVQSPLHF,TGTGCCAGCAGCTTGACGGTACAGTCACCCCTCCACTTT
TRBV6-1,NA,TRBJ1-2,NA,CASSEQAGANYGYTF,TGTGCCAGCAGTGAACAGGCAGGGGCCAACTATGGCTACACCTTC
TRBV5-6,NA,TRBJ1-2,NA,CASSLTPGSDYGYTF,TGTGCCAGCAGCTTGACCCCCGGGTCGGACTATGGCTACACCTTC
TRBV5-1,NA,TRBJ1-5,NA,CASRPDGGSNQPQHF,TGCGCCAGCAGACCGGACGGGGGAAGCAATCAGCCCCAGCATTTT
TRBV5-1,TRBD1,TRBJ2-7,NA,CASSSGPGQGYEQYF,TGCGCCAGCAGCTCGGGTCCGGGACAGGGCTACGAGCAGTACTTC
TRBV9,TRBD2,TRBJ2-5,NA,CASSVGGSGGQETQYF,TGTGCCAGCAGCGTAGGAGGTAGCGGGGGGCAAGAGACCCAGTACTTC